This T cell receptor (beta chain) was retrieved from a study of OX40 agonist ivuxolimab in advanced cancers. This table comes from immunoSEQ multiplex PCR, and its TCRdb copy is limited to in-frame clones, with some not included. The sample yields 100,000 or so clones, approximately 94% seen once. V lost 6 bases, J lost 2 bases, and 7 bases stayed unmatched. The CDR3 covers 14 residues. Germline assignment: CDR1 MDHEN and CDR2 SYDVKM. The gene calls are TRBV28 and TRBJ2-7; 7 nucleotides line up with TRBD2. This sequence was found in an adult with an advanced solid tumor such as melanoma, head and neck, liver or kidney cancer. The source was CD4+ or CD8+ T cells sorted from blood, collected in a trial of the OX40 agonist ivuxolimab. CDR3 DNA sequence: TGTGCCAGCAGCCCGAGGGAGGGAACCTACGAGCAGTACTTC. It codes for CASSPREGTYEQYF.